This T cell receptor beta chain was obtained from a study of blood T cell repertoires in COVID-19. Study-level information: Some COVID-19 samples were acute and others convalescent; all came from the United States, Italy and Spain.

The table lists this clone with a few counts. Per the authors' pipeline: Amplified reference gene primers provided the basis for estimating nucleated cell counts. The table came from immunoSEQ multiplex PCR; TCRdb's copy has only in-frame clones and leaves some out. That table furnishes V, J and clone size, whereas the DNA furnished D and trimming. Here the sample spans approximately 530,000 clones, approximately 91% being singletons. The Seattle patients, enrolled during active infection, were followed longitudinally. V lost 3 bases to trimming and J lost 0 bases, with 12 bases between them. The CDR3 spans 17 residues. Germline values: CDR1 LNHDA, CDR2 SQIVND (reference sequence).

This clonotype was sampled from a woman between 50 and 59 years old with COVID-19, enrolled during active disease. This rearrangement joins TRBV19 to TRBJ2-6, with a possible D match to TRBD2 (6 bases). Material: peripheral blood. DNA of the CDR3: TGTGCCAGTAGTATGGAGGAGGGGTACTCTGGGGCCAACGTCCTGACTTTC. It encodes CASSMEEGYSGANVLTF.